This T cell receptor beta chain was sequenced during a study of blood T cells in healthy people across ages. This clonotype was seen more than once but under ten times. Then a second PCR, running roughly 6 to 12 cycles, was carried out with a sample-barcoded 5' primer and a J-beta primer mix. TCRdb redid the calling of the 5' RACE reads with MiXCR, one entry per CDR3 protein. The sample lists around 1,600,000 distinct CDR3 sequences; about 45% were seen once. V was cut by 0 bases and J by 8 bases, with 20 bases left in between. The germline V gene has CDR1 DFQATT and CDR2 SNEGSKA (reference sequence). The CDR3 runs 16 residues.

The chain uses TRBV20-1 and TRBJ2-4; D may match TRBD1 or TRBD2 (5 bases each). The sequencing input was blood. The clonotype originates from a woman aged 18-30 years in good health. The CDR3 here is CSARDRWGSGLDIQYF. The CDR3 nucleotides read TGCAGTGCTAGAGATAGGTGGGGGAGTGGGTTGGACATTCAGTACTTC.